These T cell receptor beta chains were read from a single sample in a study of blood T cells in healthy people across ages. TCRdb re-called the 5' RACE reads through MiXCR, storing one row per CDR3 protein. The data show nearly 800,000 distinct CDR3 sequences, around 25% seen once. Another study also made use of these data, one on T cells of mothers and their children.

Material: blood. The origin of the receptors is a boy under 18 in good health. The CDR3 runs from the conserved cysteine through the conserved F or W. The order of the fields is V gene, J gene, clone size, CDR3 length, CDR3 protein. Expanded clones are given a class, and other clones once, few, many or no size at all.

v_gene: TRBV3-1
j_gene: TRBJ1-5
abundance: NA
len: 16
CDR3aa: CASSQGTGQGNQPQHF

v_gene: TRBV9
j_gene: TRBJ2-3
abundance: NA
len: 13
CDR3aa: CASRPAGTDTQYF

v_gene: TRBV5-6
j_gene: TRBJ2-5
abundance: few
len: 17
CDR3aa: CASSSKQRASFQETQYF

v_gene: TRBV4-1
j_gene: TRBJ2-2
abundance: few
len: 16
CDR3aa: CASSQPDRGRTGELFF

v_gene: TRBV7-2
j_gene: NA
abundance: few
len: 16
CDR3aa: CASSLVFQALVGEQYF

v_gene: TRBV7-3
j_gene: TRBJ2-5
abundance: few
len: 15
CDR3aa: CASSLNGGGGDPQYF

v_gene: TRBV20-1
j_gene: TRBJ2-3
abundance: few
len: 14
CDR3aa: CRVAGGQTTDTQYF

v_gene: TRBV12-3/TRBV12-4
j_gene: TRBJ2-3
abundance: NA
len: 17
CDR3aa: CASSGSGGARITDTQYF

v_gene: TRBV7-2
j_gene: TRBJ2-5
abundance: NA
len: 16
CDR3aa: CASSSATSGPQETQYF

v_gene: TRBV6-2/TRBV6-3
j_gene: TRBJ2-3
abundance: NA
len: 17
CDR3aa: CASRPSKGQGGTDTQYF

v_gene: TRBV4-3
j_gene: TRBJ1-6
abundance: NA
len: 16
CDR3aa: CASSQETGGYNSPLHF

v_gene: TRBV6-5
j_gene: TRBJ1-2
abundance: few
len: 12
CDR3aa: CASSLQGAGYTF

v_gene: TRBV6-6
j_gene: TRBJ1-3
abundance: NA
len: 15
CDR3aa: CASSYSWADGNTIYF

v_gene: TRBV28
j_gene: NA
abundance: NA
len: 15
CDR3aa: CASSFKTKGPYEQYF

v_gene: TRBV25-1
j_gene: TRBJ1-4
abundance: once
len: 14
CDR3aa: CASSEWGTEQKLFF

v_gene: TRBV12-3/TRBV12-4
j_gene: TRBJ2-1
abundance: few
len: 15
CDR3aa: CASSETGGYYNEQFF

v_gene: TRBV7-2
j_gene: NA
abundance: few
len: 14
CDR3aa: CASSHPRGRDEQYF

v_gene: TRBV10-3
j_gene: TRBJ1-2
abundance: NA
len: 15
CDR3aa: CAISESGEGFSGYTF

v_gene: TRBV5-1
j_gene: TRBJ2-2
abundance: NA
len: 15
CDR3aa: CASSEWTGGTGELCF

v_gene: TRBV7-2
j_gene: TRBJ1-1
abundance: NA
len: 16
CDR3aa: CAGSPGGGGSGTEAFF

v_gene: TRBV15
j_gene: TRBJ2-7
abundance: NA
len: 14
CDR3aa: CATSREAGSDEQYF

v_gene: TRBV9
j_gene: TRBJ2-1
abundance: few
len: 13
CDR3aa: CASSPGTVDEQFF